The rows below give T cell receptor beta chains drawn from one sample of a study of CD8 T cells in ankylosing spondylitis. Using its own MiXCR run on the 5' RACE reads, TCRdb lists one record per CDR3 protein. The sample carries approximately 210,000 distinct CDR3 sequences, 9.5% to 15% recorded once. The sample comprised blood, either unsorted or a sorted T cell fraction (not recorded which). Every receptor here comes from a male donor with ankylosing spondylitis or in good health (not recorded which). Both conserved end residues are part of each CDR3. The order of the fields is clone size, D gene, V gene, J gene, CDR3 protein, CDR3 DNA. The D gene is left open where the match is weak. A row's size may be missing; if present it is once, few, many or a size class.

-	TRBD2	TRBV9	TRBJ2-1	CASSVGSAGDHHEQFF	TGTGCCAGCAGCGTAGGTAGCGCGGGGGACCACCATGAGCAGTTCTTC
few	TRBD2	TRBV20-1	TRBJ2-1	CSADVAGTSGRSYNEQFF	TGCAGTGCCGACGTAGCCGGGACTAGCGGGCGCTCCTACAATGAGCAGTTCTTC
many	-	TRBV2	TRBJ2-7	CASSSGVPYEQYF	TGTGCCAGCAGCTCAGGGGTCCCCTACGAGCAGTACTTC
-	-	TRBV12-3/TRBV12-4	TRBJ2-7	CASSLGQLTYEQYF	TGTGCCAGCAGTTTAGGGCAGCTTACCTACGAGCAGTACTTC
few	-	TRBV27	TRBJ1-4	CASSFGSLNEKLFF	TGTGCCAGCAGTTTCGGCAGCCTCAATGAAAAACTGTTTTTT
-	TRBD1	TRBV20-1	TRBJ1-1	CSALNLPGGRYTEAFF	TGCAGTGCCCTCAACCTACCAGGGGGCAGGTACACTGAAGCTTTCTTT
-	TRBD1	TRBV28	TRBJ2-5	CASSSYGQGEGETQYF	TGTGCCAGCAGCTCCTATGGACAGGGCGAGGGAGAGACCCAGTACTTC
-	TRBD2	TRBV4-1	TRBJ2-2	CASSPLPTSLGTGELFF	TGCGCCAGCAGCCCCCTCCCGACTAGCCTAGGCACCGGGGAGCTGTTTTTT
-	TRBD2	TRBV11-2	TRBJ2-5	CASSLALAGGGETQYF	TGTGCCAGCAGCTTAGCTCTAGCGGGAGGAGGAGAGACCCAGTACTTC
many	TRBD1	TRBV9	TRBJ1-3	CASSVATTGAGNTIYF	TGTGCCAGCAGCGTAGCTACGACAGGGGCTGGAAACACCATATATTTT
-	-	TRBV10-1	TRBJ2-3	CASSDLQDPSSTDTQYF	TGCGCCAGCAGTGACCTACAGGACCCATCGAGCACAGATACGCAGTATTTT
-	-	TRBV4-1	TRBJ2-5	CASSLRDSRSETQYF	TGCGCCAGCAGCCTACGGGACTCCCGTTCGGAGACCCAGTACTTC
many	-	TRBV12-3/TRBV12-4	TRBJ2-5	CASSRPGQSGETQYF	TGTGCCAGCAGTCGACCTGGACAGTCTGGGGAGACCCAGTACTTC
-	-	TRBV12-3/TRBV12-4	TRBJ1-2	CASSLETLYGYTF	TGTGCCAGCAGTTTGGAGACCCTTTATGGCTACACCTTC
-	TRBD2	TRBV12-3/TRBV12-4	TRBJ2-2	CASKGLAGVTGELFF	TGTGCCAGCAAGGGTCTAGCGGGGGTCACCGGGGAGCTGTTTTTT
few	-	TRBV27	TRBJ1-2	CASSLSSGEGYTF	TGTGCCAGCAGTTTATCGTCAGGGGAAGGCTACACCTTC
-	-	TRBV29-1	TRBJ2-2	CSATRDGTGELFF	TGCAGCGCCACACGAGATGGCACCGGGGAGCTGTTTTTT